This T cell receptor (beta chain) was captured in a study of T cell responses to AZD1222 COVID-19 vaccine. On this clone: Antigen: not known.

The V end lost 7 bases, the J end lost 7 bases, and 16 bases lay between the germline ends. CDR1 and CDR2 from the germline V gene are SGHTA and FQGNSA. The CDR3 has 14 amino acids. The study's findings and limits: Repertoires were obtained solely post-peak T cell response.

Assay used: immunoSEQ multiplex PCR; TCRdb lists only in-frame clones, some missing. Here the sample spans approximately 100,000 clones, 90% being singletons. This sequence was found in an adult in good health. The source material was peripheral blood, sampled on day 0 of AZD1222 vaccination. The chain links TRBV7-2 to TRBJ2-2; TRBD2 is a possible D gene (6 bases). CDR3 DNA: TGTGCCAGCACCCCAGGTCTGGGGGGCGGGGAGCTGTTTTTT. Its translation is CASTPGLGGGELFF.